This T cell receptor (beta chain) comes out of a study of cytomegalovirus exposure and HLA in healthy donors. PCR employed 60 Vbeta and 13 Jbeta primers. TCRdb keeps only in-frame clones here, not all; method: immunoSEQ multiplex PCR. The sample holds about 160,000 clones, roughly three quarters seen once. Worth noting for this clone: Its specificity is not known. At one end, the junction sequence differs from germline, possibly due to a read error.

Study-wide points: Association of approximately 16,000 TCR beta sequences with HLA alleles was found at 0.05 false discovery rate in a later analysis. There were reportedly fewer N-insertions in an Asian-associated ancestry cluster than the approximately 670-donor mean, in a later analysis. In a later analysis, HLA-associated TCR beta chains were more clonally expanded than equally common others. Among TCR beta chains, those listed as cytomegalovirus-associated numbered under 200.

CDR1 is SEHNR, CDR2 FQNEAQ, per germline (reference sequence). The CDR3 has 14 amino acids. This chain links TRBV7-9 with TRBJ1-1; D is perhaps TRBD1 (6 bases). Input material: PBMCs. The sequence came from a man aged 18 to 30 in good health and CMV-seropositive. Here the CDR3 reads CSSSQQGGGTEAFF. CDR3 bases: TGTTCCAGCAGCCAACAGGGTGGGGGCACTGAAGCTTTCTTT.